These T cell receptor beta chains were read from a single sample in a study of technical replicates of blood from a handful of donors. The method was immunoSEQ multiplex PCR; TCRdb's version includes in-frame clones alone and lacks a portion of them. The data contain tens of thousands of clones, about 93% of them singletons. The sequenced material came from T cells isolated from PBMCs. Receptors originate from a human donor in good health. The conserved cysteine and the conserved F or W are not part of the CDR3 here. D genes are given only for firm matches.

cdr3_aa: ASSLNLVTGDTEAF; v_call: TRBV7-9; j_call: TRBJ1-1; d_call: TRBD1
cdr3_aa: ASRGSGGKIGELF; v_call: TRBV6-5; j_call: TRBJ2-2; d_call: TRBD2
cdr3_aa: ASSFGQGDLNTEAF; v_call: TRBV18; j_call: TRBJ1-1; d_call: TRBD1
cdr3_aa: ASSEAREGANPQPQH; v_call: TRBV6-1; j_call: TRBJ1-5; d_call: TRBD1
cdr3_aa: ASRSAGLEHEQY; v_call: TRBV6-5; j_call: TRBJ2-7; d_call: TRBD2
cdr3_aa: ASSRDSSNTGELF; v_call: TRBV2; j_call: TRBJ2-2; d_call: .
cdr3_aa: ASSMRRGDTGELF; v_call: TRBV5-1; j_call: TRBJ2-2; d_call: .
cdr3_aa: ASSPTGTTYNEQF; v_call: TRBV10-1; j_call: TRBJ2-1; d_call: TRBD1
cdr3_aa: ASTQGARETQY; v_call: TRBV5-4; j_call: TRBJ2-5; d_call: TRBD1
cdr3_aa: ASSPTARDTQY; v_call: TRBV18; j_call: TRBJ2-3; d_call: .
cdr3_aa: ASSHRVADTQY; v_call: TRBV6-5; j_call: TRBJ2-3; d_call: .
cdr3_aa: ASSLSGSYGYT; v_call: TRBV11-3; j_call: TRBJ1-2; d_call: .
cdr3_aa: ASRCSRGAPKDYGYT; v_call: TRBV7-9; j_call: TRBJ1-2; d_call: .
cdr3_aa: ASSAMGERTEAF; v_call: TRBV6-1; j_call: TRBJ1-1; d_call: .
cdr3_aa: ASSLGGADTGELF; v_call: TRBV7-9; j_call: TRBJ2-2; d_call: .
cdr3_aa: ASSPYPVGDEQY; v_call: TRBV27; j_call: TRBJ2-7; d_call: .
cdr3_aa: ASSISIGELF; v_call: TRBV19; j_call: TRBJ2-2; d_call: .
cdr3_aa: ASSFWREYVDEQF; v_call: TRBV11-2; j_call: TRBJ2-1; d_call: TRBD2
cdr3_aa: ASSQDPGGTYGYT; v_call: TRBV4-1; j_call: TRBJ1-2; d_call: TRBD1
cdr3_aa: ASSLLRARQGRTYEQY; v_call: TRBV28; j_call: TRBJ2-7; d_call: TRBD1
cdr3_aa: ASSQRGTGRDNEQF; v_call: TRBV4-1; j_call: TRBJ2-1; d_call: .
cdr3_aa: ASSRTGRDGYT; v_call: TRBV7-9; j_call: TRBJ1-2; d_call: .
cdr3_aa: ASSLGSPTGYTEAF; v_call: TRBV18; j_call: TRBJ1-1; d_call: TRBD1
cdr3_aa: ASSQDTRYNEQF; v_call: TRBV4-1; j_call: TRBJ2-1; d_call: .
cdr3_aa: ASSPGTGGPTTDTQY; v_call: TRBV5-1; j_call: TRBJ2-3; d_call: TRBD1
cdr3_aa: ASSPRGGTSGNRYEQY; v_call: TRBV9; j_call: TRBJ2-7; d_call: TRBD2
cdr3_aa: ASRPGQGVGDEQY; v_call: TRBV2; j_call: TRBJ2-7; d_call: TRBD1
cdr3_aa: ASSLAGVLQPQH; v_call: TRBV27; j_call: TRBJ1-5; d_call: .
cdr3_aa: ASDFGATGGLGGYT; v_call: TRBV6-6; j_call: TRBJ1-2; d_call: TRBD1
cdr3_aa: ASSLEFSNTEAF; v_call: TRBV5-4; j_call: TRBJ1-1; d_call: .
cdr3_aa: ASTYTGGRRETQY; v_call: TRBV7-9; j_call: TRBJ2-5; d_call: .